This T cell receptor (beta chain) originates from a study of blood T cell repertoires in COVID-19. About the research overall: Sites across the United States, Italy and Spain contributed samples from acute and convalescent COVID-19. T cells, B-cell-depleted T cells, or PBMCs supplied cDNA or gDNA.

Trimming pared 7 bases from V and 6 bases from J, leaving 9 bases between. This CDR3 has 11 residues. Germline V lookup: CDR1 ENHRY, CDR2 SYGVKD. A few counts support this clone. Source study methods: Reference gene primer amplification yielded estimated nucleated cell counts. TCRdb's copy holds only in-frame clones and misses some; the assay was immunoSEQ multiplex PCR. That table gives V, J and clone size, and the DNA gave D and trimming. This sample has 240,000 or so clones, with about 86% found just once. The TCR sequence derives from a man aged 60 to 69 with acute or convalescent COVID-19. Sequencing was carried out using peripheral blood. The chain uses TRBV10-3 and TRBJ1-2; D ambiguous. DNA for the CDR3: TGTGCCATCAAGGAGATGGATGGCTACACCTTC. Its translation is CAIKEMDGYTF.